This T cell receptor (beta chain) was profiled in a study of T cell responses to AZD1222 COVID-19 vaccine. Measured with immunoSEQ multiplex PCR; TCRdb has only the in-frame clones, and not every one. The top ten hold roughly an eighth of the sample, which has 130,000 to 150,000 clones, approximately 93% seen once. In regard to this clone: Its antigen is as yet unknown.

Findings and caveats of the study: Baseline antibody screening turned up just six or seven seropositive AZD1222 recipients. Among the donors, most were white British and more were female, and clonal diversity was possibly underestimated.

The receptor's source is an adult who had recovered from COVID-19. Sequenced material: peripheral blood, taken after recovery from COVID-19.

The CDR3 is CATSRDQTGLYGYTF. As DNA, the CDR3 is TGTGCCACCAGCAGGGACCAGACAGGCCTCTATGGCTACACCTTC. The V and J genes are TRBV15 and TRBJ1-2; D perhaps matches TRBD1 (6 bases). Germline CDR1 is LNHNV and CDR2 is YYDKDF (reference sequence). The CDR3 is 15 amino acids. Deletions cut 3 bases from V and 4 bases from J, with 15 bases between.